This is a list of T cell receptor beta chains from one sample in a study of memory CD4+ T cells and cytomegalovirus serostatus. This table comes from immunoSEQ multiplex PCR, and its TCRdb copy is limited to in-frame clones, with some not included. Of around 62,000 clones listed, 75% to 80% are singletons. Sequencing was carried out using memory CD4+ T cells from blood. These receptors were taken from an adult in good health and CMV-seropositive. The CDR3 runs from the conserved cysteine through the conserved F or W. The D gene is left open where the match is weak. Expanded clones get a size class; other rows say once, few or many, or leave the size out.

D: TRBD1; V: TRBV6-5; length: 14; J: TRBJ2-3; size: .; CDR3: CASRTGGRTDTQYF; DNA: TGTGCCAGCAGGACAGGGGGCAGGACAGATACGCAGTATTTT
D: .; V: TRBV11-2; length: 12; J: TRBJ2-3; size: .; CDR3: CASSLDRDTQYF; DNA: TGTGCCAGCAGCTTAGATAGAGATACGCAGTATTTT
D: TRBD2; V: TRBV7-9; length: 15; J: TRBJ2-3; size: once; CDR3: CASSNGLAATDTQYF; DNA: TGTGCCAGCAGCAACGGACTAGCGGCTACAGATACGCAGTATTTT
D: .; V: TRBV7-9; length: 13; J: TRBJ1-1; size: many; CDR3: CASSLLSRGNAFF; DNA: TGTGCCAGCAGCTTACTATCCCGAGGTAACGCTTTCTTT
D: TRBD1; V: TRBV6-5; length: 15; J: TRBJ1-1; size: .; CDR3: CASITEYRGSTEAFF; DNA: TGTGCCAGCATCACTGAATACAGGGGGAGCACTGAAGCTTTCTTT
D: .; V: TRBV11-2; length: 13; J: TRBJ2-2; size: .; CDR3: CASSLVRGGELFF; DNA: TGTGCCAGCAGCCTCGTGAGGGGCGGGGAGCTGTTTTTT
D: TRBD1; V: TRBV28; length: 15; J: TRBJ2-3; size: few; CDR3: CASSGTATSTDTQYF; DNA: TGTGCCAGCTCCGGGACAGCGACTAGCACAGATACGCAGTATTTT
D: .; V: TRBV2; length: 13; J: TRBJ2-5; size: .; CDR3: CASSWGLRETQYF; DNA: TGTGCCAGCAGTTGGGGCCTGAGGGAGACCCAGTACTTC
D: .; V: TRBV5-1; length: 14; J: TRBJ2-1; size: .; CDR3: CASSLGAGPRGQFF; DNA: TGCGCCAGCAGCTTGGGGGCAGGACCCCGCGGGCAGTTCTTC
D: .; V: TRBV29-1; length: 13; J: TRBJ1-2; size: .; CDR3: CSVEDRGNLGYTF; DNA: TGCAGCGTTGAAGATCGTGGGAATCTTGGCTACACCTTC
D: .; V: TRBV28; length: 15; J: TRBJ1-3; size: .; CDR3: CASSPPQPSGNTIYF; DNA: TGTGCCAGCAGCCCCCCGCAACCCTCTGGAAACACCATATATTTT
D: .; V: TRBV30; length: 13; J: TRBJ1-4; size: once; CDR3: CAWTRDTNEKLFF; DNA: TGTGCCTGGACCCGGGACACTAATGAAAAACTGTTTTTT
D: .; V: TRBV7-2; length: 12; J: TRBJ2-5; size: .; CDR3: CASSSYQETQYF; DNA: TGTGCCAGCAGCTCGTACCAAGAGACCCAGTACTTC
D: .; V: TRBV6-1; length: 14; J: TRBJ1-1; size: .; CDR3: CASSDRTESTEAFF; DNA: TGTGCCAGCAGTGACCGGACAGAAAGCACTGAAGCTTTCTTT
D: .; V: TRBV6-1; length: 15; J: TRBJ2-7; size: few; CDR3: CASHRAPGMPYEQYF; DNA: TGTGCCAGCCACCGGGCCCCCGGAATGCCCTACGAGCAGTACTTC
D: .; V: TRBV1; length: 12; J: TRBJ2-4; size: .; CDR3: CTSSPSGNIQYF; DNA: TGCACCAGCAGCCCCAGTGGGAACATTCAGTACTTC
D: .; V: TRBV27; length: 15; J: TRBJ2-5; size: .; CDR3: CASSLFRDSGETQYF; DNA: TGTGCCAGCAGTTTGTTTCGGGACTCAGGGGAGACCCAGTACTTC
D: .; V: TRBV7-3; length: 15; J: TRBJ2-3; size: .; CDR3: CASSLFSGSADTQYF; DNA: TGTGCCAGCAGCTTATTCTCAGGTTCCGCAGATACGCAGTATTTT
D: TRBD2; V: TRBV5-6; length: 16; J: TRBJ2-1; size: .; CDR3: CASSLGLAGNYNEQFF; DNA: TGTGCCAGCAGCTTGGGCCTAGCGGGGAACTACAATGAGCAGTTCTTC
D: .; V: TRBV11-2; length: 14; J: TRBJ1-6; size: .; CDR3: CASSRGPRNSPLHF; DNA: TGTGCCAGCAGCCGTGGGCCCCGAAATTCACCCCTCCACTTT
D: TRBD1; V: TRBV30; length: 14; J: TRBJ2-7; size: .; CDR3: CAWSVGQGAYEQYF; DNA: TGTGCCTGGAGTGTAGGGCAGGGGGCCTACGAGCAGTACTTC
D: .; V: TRBV19; length: 14; J: TRBJ1-6; size: once; CDR3: CASSIVGYNSPLHF; DNA: TGTGCCAGTAGTATAGTAGGTTATAATTCACCCCTCCACTTT
D: .; V: TRBV7-2; length: 14; J: TRBJ1-4; size: many; CDR3: CASSYRVGDEKLFF; DNA: TGTGCCAGCAGTTACAGGGTCGGGGATGAAAAACTGTTTTTT
D: .; V: TRBV7-2; length: 14; J: TRBJ2-7; size: .; CDR3: CASSLEAWAYEQYF; DNA: TGTGCCAGCAGCTTAGAAGCCTGGGCCTACGAGCAGTACTTC
D: .; V: TRBV4-1; length: 16; J: TRBJ1-3; size: few; CDR3: CASSHQSVGSGNTIYF; DNA: TGCGCCAGCAGCCACCAGTCAGTAGGCTCTGGAAACACCATATATTTT
D: .; V: TRBV7-9; length: 13; J: TRBJ2-7; size: .; CDR3: CASSPGQNYEQYF; DNA: TGTGCCAGCAGCCCCGGACAGAACTACGAGCAGTACTTC
D: .; V: TRBV18; length: 14; J: TRBJ2-3; size: .; CDR3: CASSPRGETDTQYF; DNA: TGTGCCAGCTCACCCCGGGGTGAGACAGATACGCAGTATTTT
D: .; V: TRBV28; length: 13; J: TRBJ1-2; size: .; CDR3: CASGRMGGYGYTF; DNA: TGTGCCAGCGGGCGAATGGGCGGTTATGGCTACACCTTC
D: .; V: TRBV2; length: 13; J: TRBJ1-5; size: .; CDR3: CASSEGGARPQHF; DNA: TGTGCCAGCAGTGAGGGGGGGGCCCGGCCCCAGCATTTT
D: .; V: TRBV20-1; length: 11; J: TRBJ2-3; size: .; CDR3: CSAFRGDAAYF; DNA: TGCAGTGCTTTCAGGGGGGACGCAGCGTATTTT
D: .; V: TRBV28; length: 15; J: TRBJ2-7; size: once; CDR3: CASSLLSTSSYEQYF; DNA: TGTGCCAGCAGTTTACTCTCGACCAGCTCCTACGAGCAGTACTTC
D: .; V: TRBV19; length: 14; J: TRBJ1-6; size: few; CDR3: CASRGREFNSPLHF; DNA: TGTGCCAGTAGGGGGAGGGAATTTAATTCACCCCTCCACTTT
D: .; V: TRBV2; length: 12; J: TRBJ2-7; size: .; CDR3: CASRDRPFEQYF; DNA: TGTGCCAGCAGAGATAGACCGTTCGAGCAGTACTTC
D: .; V: TRBV5-1; length: 14; J: TRBJ1-1; size: .; CDR3: CASSLGGMNTEAFF; DNA: TGCGCCAGCAGCTTGGGCGGCATGAACACTGAAGCTTTCTTT
D: .; V: TRBV12-5; length: 20; J: TRBJ1-4; size: .; CDR3: CASEQGPTALYVATNEKLFF; DNA: TGTGCTAGTGAACAGGGACCGACGGCTTTGTACGTTGCAACTAATGAAAAACTGTTTTTT
D: .; V: TRBV5-1; length: 14; J: TRBJ2-7; size: .; CDR3: CASSFRTASYEQYF; DNA: TGCGCCAGCAGCTTCCGGACAGCTAGCTACGAGCAGTACTTC
D: .; V: TRBV19; length: 14; J: TRBJ1-1; size: .; CDR3: CASTIGSANTEAFF; DNA: TGTGCCAGTACCATAGGGTCAGCTAACACTGAAGCTTTCTTT
D: .; V: TRBV7-9; length: 13; J: TRBJ1-2; size: few; CDR3: CASSAAQTDGYTF; DNA: TGTGCCAGCAGCGCCGCACAGACCGATGGCTACACCTTC
D: TRBD1; V: TRBV30; length: 13; J: TRBJ1-2; size: .; CDR3: CAWNWQGVGGYTF; DNA: TGTGCCTGGAATTGGCAGGGGGTTGGGGGCTACACCTTC
D: .; V: TRBV11-2; length: 15; J: TRBJ1-2; size: .; CDR3: CASSLNSFARGGYTF; DNA: TGTGCCAGCAGCTTAAACTCGTTTGCACGAGGGGGCTACACCTTC
D: TRBD1; V: TRBV19; length: 14; J: TRBJ1-2; size: .; CDR3: CASSGRDRIYGYTF; DNA: TGTGCCAGTAGTGGCCGGGACAGAATTTATGGCTACACCTTC
D: .; V: TRBV19; length: 18; J: TRBJ2-6; size: .; CDR3: CASSIPGRTSSGANVLTF; DNA: TGTGCCAGTAGTATCCCTGGCAGGACCTCCTCTGGGGCCAACGTCCTGACTTTC
D: .; V: TRBV7-2; length: 13; J: TRBJ1-6; size: .; CDR3: CASTSLYNSPLHF; DNA: TGTGCCAGCACTAGCCTTTATAATTCACCCCTCCACTTT
D: .; V: TRBV15; length: 14; J: TRBJ1-1; size: .; CDR3: CATSRRGQGTEAFF; DNA: TGTGCCACCAGCAGGCGGGGGCAGGGCACTGAAGCTTTCTTT
D: TRBD2; V: TRBV11-2; length: 13; J: TRBJ2-5; size: .; CDR3: CASVSGGQETQYF; DNA: TGTGCCAGCGTGAGCGGGGGCCAAGAGACCCAGTACTTC
D: .; V: TRBV28; length: 13; J: TRBJ1-2; size: .; CDR3: CASSPRTGPGYTF; DNA: TGTGCCAGCAGTCCTCGGACGGGCCCTGGCTACACCTTC
D: TRBD2; V: TRBV10-3; length: 18; J: TRBJ2-3; size: .; CDR3: CAISDVGTSGRGIDTQYF; DNA: TGTGCCATCAGTGACGTCGGGACTAGCGGGAGGGGGATAGATACGCAGTATTTT
D: TRBD1; V: TRBV4-3; length: 17; J: TRBJ2-7; size: .; CDR3: CASSPGTGGLSSYEQYF; DNA: TGCGCCAGCAGCCCCGGGACAGGGGGGCTGAGCTCCTACGAGCAGTACTTC
D: TRBD1; V: TRBV9; length: 14; J: TRBJ2-2; size: few; CDR3: CASSVTGGEGELFF; DNA: TGTGCCAGCAGCGTTACAGGGGGCGAGGGGGAGCTGTTTTTT